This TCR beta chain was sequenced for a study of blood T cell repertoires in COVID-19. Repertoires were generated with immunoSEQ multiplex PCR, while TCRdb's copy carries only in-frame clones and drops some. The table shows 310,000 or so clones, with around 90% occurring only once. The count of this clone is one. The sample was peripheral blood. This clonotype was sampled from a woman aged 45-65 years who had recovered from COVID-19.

CDR3: CASSSDSYEQYF. DNA for the CDR3: TGTGCCAGCAGCTCAGACAGCTACGAGCAGTACTTC. This chain connects TRBV12-3 or TRBV12-4 to TRBJ2-7; perhaps TRBD1 as D (5 bases). V lost 6 bases and J lost 3, with 9 bases in between. The CDR3 runs 12 residues.